Listed here are 32 T cell receptor beta chains from one sample, sequenced in a study of CD8+CD57+ T cells in acquired aplastic anemia. Before being chosen for sequencing, patients had shown CD8+CD57+ cell expansion by flow cytometry. Both TCR beta VDJ combination and CDR3 sequence profiling were carried out. Genomic DNA was the template for this profiling. Each CDR3 protein gets one entry after TCRdb re-called the reads with MiXCR. Altogether under 350,000 distinct CDR3 sequences are present, 45% to 65% being singletons, with the ten largest covering roughly 1.2%. The sequencing sample was made of sorted CD4+, CD8+, or CD8+CD57+ T cells (not recorded which) from PBMCs. These receptors all stem from a human donor with aplastic anemia.

The chain has TRBV5-6 and TRBJ2-5; a weak D match, TRBD1 (6 bases). The V gene lost 3 bases and the J gene lost 2 bases, with 11 bases spanning the gap. CDR3 length equals 14 residues. Germline CDR1 reads SGHDT; CDR2 reads YYEEEE. The CDR3 spells CASSSRDTQETQYF. The CDR3 DNA reads as TGTGCCAGCAGCTCGAGGGACACTCAAGAGACCCAGTACTTC.

The chain couples TRBV7-3 to TRBJ2-3, with 7 bases aligning to TRBD1. The V and J ends lost 5 bases and 2 bases, in that order; junction bases with no gene match: 7. Germline V gene data show CDR1 as SGHTA and CDR2 as FQGTGA. This CDR3 is 15 amino acids long. The CDR3 reads CASSNTGDPTDTQYF. The CDR3 DNA sequence: TGTGCCAGCAGCAATACAGGGGATCCCACAGATACGCAGTATTTT.

V and J are TRBV7-3 and TRBJ2-5, with D perhaps matching TRBD1 (5 bases). The germline CDR1 and CDR2 sequences are SGHTA and FQGTGA. V lost 5 bases to trimming and J lost 1 base, with 8 bases between them. This CDR3 is 13 amino acids long. CDR3 residues: CASSLRVQETQYF. The CDR3 coding sequence is TGTGCCAGCAGCCTCAGGGTCCAAGAGACCCAGTACTTC.

A few counts support this clonotype. The rearrangement joins TRBV2 to TRBJ2-7; possibly TRBD1 for D (5 bases). This CDR3 has 13 amino acids. The V gene lost 3 bases and the J gene lost 2 bases, with 8 bases spanning the gap. Germline CDR1 SNHLY, CDR2 FYNNEI. CDR3 nucleotides: TGTGCCAGCAGTGACAGGGTAACCTACGAGCAGTACTTC. Translating it yields CASSDRVTYEQYF.

In this sample, this clonotype turned up many times. The chain is built from TRBV7-7 and TRBJ2-1, with a tentative D call TRBD2 (5 bases). Germline V gene data show CDR1 as SSHAT and CDR2 as FNYEAQ (reference sequence). CDR3 size: 13 residues. V lost 5 bases to trimming and J lost 9 bases, with 14 bases between them. CDR3 amino acids: CASSPGIVGEQFF. CDR3 nucleotide sequence: TGTGCCAGCAGCCCCGGGATTGTAGGTGAGCAGTTCTTC.

This clonotype has a count of ten or more. The V gene is TRBV29-1, the J gene TRBJ1-1; D may be TRBD1 (5 bases). The CDR3 has 13 amino acids. The germline V gene has CDR1 SQVTM and CDR2 ANQGSEA. The ends were cut back, 6 bases at V and 0 bases at J, with 11 bases in the middle. This CDR3 reads CSVKGRLNTEAFF. CDR3 bases: TGCAGCGTAAAGGGACGGTTGAACACTGAAGCTTTCTTT.

This clonotype was counted at least ten times. V is TRBV6-5 and J is TRBJ2-3; TRBD2 agrees at 9 bases. In germline, CDR1 is MNHEY, CDR2 SVGAGI. The CDR3 contains 17 residues. J gave up 4 bases and V 5 bases, and 13 bases lay outside the gene matches. The CDR3 region has the DNA TGTGCCAGCAGTCCCCCGGGTAGCGGGAGCGCGTCAGATACGCAGTATTTT. Translating gives CASSPPGSGSASDTQYF.

The chain uses TRBV29-1 and TRBJ1-3, with D maybe TRBD1 (5 bases). The germline gives CDR1 SQVTM, CDR2 ANQGSEA. CDR3 length equals 13 residues. CDR3 bases: TGCAGTGGCCTAGGGGACTCTGGAAACACCATATATTTT. It yields the protein CSGLGDSGNTIYF.

This chain uses TRBV20-1 with TRBJ2-2; TRBD2 is a possible D gene (5 bases). The CDR3 is 16 amino acids. V was shortened by 0 bases and J by 5 bases, with 16 bases between the two germline ends. The germline gives CDR1 DFQATT, CDR2 SNEGSKA (reference sequence). CDR3 loop: CSARERTTRRTGELFF. The CDR3 DNA is TGCAGTGCTAGAGAGAGGACCACTAGACGAACCGGGGAGCTGTTTTTT.

The genes are TRBV2 and TRBJ2-2; D possibly corresponds to TRBD1 (5 bases). CDR1 is SNHLY and CDR2 is FYNNEI in the germline V gene. This CDR3 contains 15 residues. Trimming removed 1 base from V and 6 bases from J, with 12 bases in between. CDR3 region: CASSEEGNRAGELFF. CDR3 DNA sequence: TGTGCCAGCAGTGAAGAGGGGAACCGAGCCGGGGAGCTGTTTTTT.

The chain carries TRBV5-1 and TRBJ1-6; 8 bases are a match to TRBD1. The ends lost 4 bases at V and 7 bases at J; junction bases unmatched: 7. The CDR3 is made up of 15 amino acids. The germline gives CDR1 SGHRS, CDR2 YFSETQ. The CDR3 is CASSHIGTGNSPLHF. The DNA for the CDR3 is TGCGCCAGCAGCCACATAGGGACAGGAAATTCACCCCTCCACTTT.

The chain links TRBV10-3 to TRBJ2-1; D gene ambiguous. Germline V gene sequence: CDR1 ENHRY, CDR2 SYGVKD. The ends were cut back, 2 bases at V and 2 bases at J, with 4 bases in the middle. The CDR3 runs 13 residues. This CDR3 is CAISEAAYNEQFF. DNA of the CDR3: TGTGCCATCAGTGAGGCGGCCTACAATGAGCAGTTCTTC.

This clonotype was found a few times. V and J are TRBV10-3 and TRBJ1-4; D is unclear. Looked up from germline, CDR1 is ENHRY and CDR2 is SYGVKD. The CDR3 covers 17 residues. V lost 4 bases to trimming and J lost 8 bases, with 23 bases between them. CDR3 protein: CAISGDFAESISEKLFF. CDR3 sequence (DNA): TGTGCCATCAGTGGTGACTTTGCAGAGTCAATTAGCGAAAAACTGTTTTTT.

V usage is TRBV20-1 and J usage is TRBJ2-3, with a possible D match to TRBD2 (7 bases). CDR1 is DFQATT, CDR2 SNEGSKA, per germline (reference sequence). The CDR3 spans 15 residues. The V end was cut by 3 bases, the J end by 2 bases, with 15 bases between. The CDR3: CSARARGGSTDTQYF. The DNA for the CDR3 is TGCAGTGCTAGGGCACGCGGGGGCTCCACAGATACGCAGTATTTT.

This clonotype was counted ten times or more. The chain carries TRBV7-6 and TRBJ2-2; the D is unclear. CDR1 is SGHVS and CDR2 is FNYEAQ in the germline V gene. The CDR3 runs 14 residues. V was shortened by 5 bases and J by 2 bases, with 9 bases between the two germline ends. CDR3 amino acids: CASSRGSNTGELFF. The CDR3 nucleotides read TGTGCCAGCAGCCGTGGTTCCAACACCGGGGAGCTGTTTTTT. The variable domain in full, completed from reference TRBV7-6 and TRBJ2-2, reads GAGVSQSPRYKVTKRGQDVALRCDPISGHVSLYWYRQALGQGPEFLTYFNYEAQQDKSGLPNDRFSAERPEGSISTLTIQRTEQRDSAMYRCASSRGSNTGELFFGEGSRLTVL.

The rearrangement uses TRBV20-1 and TRBJ2-6, with 10 bases fitting TRBD2. J lost 4 bases, V lost 3 bases, and 3 bases had no gene match. Germline V gene lookup returns CDR1 DFQATT and CDR2 SNEGSKA (reference sequence). The CDR3 extends over 15 amino acids. The CDR3 DNA reads as TGCAGTGCTAGCCCGACTAGCGGGGGGGCCAACGTCCTGACTTTC. Residues: CSASPTSGGANVLTF.

The rearrangement uses TRBV20-1 and TRBJ2-3; D not resolved. Trimming removed 1 base at V and 2 bases at J, with 4 bases between. The CDR3 is made up of 12 amino acids. Germline V gives CDR1 DFQATT, CDR2 SNEGSKA (reference sequence). CDR3 protein: CSARAATDTQYF. CDR3 DNA sequence: TGCAGTGCTAGAGCAGCCACAGATACGCAGTATTTT.

The chain joins TRBV7-7 to TRBJ2-1; 14 bases match TRBD2. The CDR3 runs 18 residues. The V and J ends lost 3 bases and 8 bases, in that order; junction bases with no gene match: 12. Germline loops: CDR1 SSHAT, CDR2 FNYEAQ (reference sequence). CDR3 coding DNA: TGTGCCAGCAGCTTGGAGGAGACTAGCGGGAGGGCCCTGCATGAGCAGTTCTTC. This translates into CASSLEETSGRALHEQFF.

The sample holds one count of this clonotype. V gene TRBV4-1 combines with J gene TRBJ2-7, with D maybe TRBD2 (6 bases). The CDR3 covers 17 residues. Trimming took off 1 base at V and 3 bases at J, with 19 bases between the two ends. CDR1 and CDR2 (germline): MGHRA, YSYEKL. Here the CDR3 reads CASSQGYGGSGFYEQYF. For the CDR3, the DNA is TGCGCCAGCAGCCAAGGTTATGGCGGTAGCGGCTTCTACGAGCAGTACTTC.

This sequence joins TRBV7-6 and TRBJ2-3; either TRBD1 or TRBD2 may fit D (5 bases each). Trimming shortened V by 5 bases and J by 3 bases, and 12 bases separated the two germline ends. Germline V lookup: CDR1 SGHVS, CDR2 FNYEAQ. CDR3 length: 14 residues. In nucleotides, the CDR3 is TGTGCCAGCAGCCCCACCTGGGGGACAGATACGCAGTATTTT. Translated: CASSPTWGTDTQYF.

The V call is TRBV15, the J call TRBJ1-2; D gene uncertain. V lost 0 bases and J 3 bases, leaving 14 bases between the germline ends. Germline CDR1 and CDR2: LNHNV and YYDKDF (reference sequence). The CDR3 runs to 16 residues. The CDR3 nucleotides are TGTGCCACCAGCAGAGAGTCCGGCAGCAGTTACTATGGCTACACCTTC. This translates into CATSRESGSSYYGYTF. The whole variable domain, filled in from reference TRBV15 and TRBJ1-2, reads DAMVIQNPRYQVTQFGKPVTLSCSQTLNHNVMYWYQQKSSQAPKLLFHYYDKDFNNEADTPDNFQSRRPNTSFCFLDIRSPGLGDTAMYLCATSRESGSSYYGYTFGSGTRLTVV.

The chain carries TRBV10-3 and TRBJ1-2; D is undetermined. The germline V and J ends were trimmed by 5 bases and 8 bases, with 12 bases remaining between them. This CDR3 is 12 amino acids long. The germline gives CDR1 ENHRY, CDR2 SYGVKD. The CDR3 reads CAISLPMRGYTF. CDR3 bases: TGTGCCATCAGTCTTCCCATGAGGGGCTACACCTTC.

This clonotype appeared many times. The chain uses TRBV9 and TRBJ2-1; TRBD2 aligns across 9 bases. The CDR3 totals 14 residues. From germline, CDR1 is SGDLS and CDR2 YYNGEE. The ends lost 3 bases at V and 7 bases at J; junction bases unmatched: 5. CDR3 nucleotide sequence: TGTGCCAGCAGCGGACCTAGCGGGATTAATGAGCAGTTCTTC. Protein: CASSGPSGINEQFF.

The chain is built from TRBV24-1 and TRBJ1-1; 7 nucleotides match TRBD1. Germline values: CDR1 KGHDR, CDR2 SFDVKD. The CDR3 contains 16 residues. V lost 6 bases, J lost 0 bases, and 9 bases stayed unmatched. The CDR3 region has the DNA TGTGCCACCAGTCCACGTACAGGGGACATGAACACTGAAGCTTTCTTT. It is translated as CATSPRTGDMNTEAFF.

This chain links TRBV5-1 with TRBJ1-1; tentative D call: TRBD1 (6 bases). V gave up 5 bases and J gave up 3 bases, with 17 bases separating them. CDR1 and CDR2 from the germline V gene are SGHRS and YFSETQ. The CDR3 spans 15 residues. CDR3 loop: CASSSGAGFDTEAFF. Written as DNA, the CDR3 is TGCGCCAGCAGTTCGGGGGCAGGGTTCGACACTGAAGCTTTCTTT.

V and J are TRBV2 and TRBJ2-1; no reliable D call. CDR1 is SNHLY and CDR2 is FYNNEI in the germline V gene. V dropped 1 base and J dropped 4 bases, with 8 bases sitting between them. The length of the CDR3 is 14 residues. CDR3 coding DNA: TGTGCCAGCAGTGAAGATGACCAATACAATGAGCAGTTCTTC. It is translated as CASSEDDQYNEQFF.

V usage is TRBV12-3 or TRBV12-4 and J usage is TRBJ2-7; D gene uncertain. The CDR3 has 12 amino acids. Between the trimmed V and J ends, which lost 2 bases and 3 bases, there was a span of 5 bases. CDR3 in DNA: TGTGCCAGCAGTTTATATGACTACGAGCAGTACTTC. Translating gives CASSLYDYEQYF.

The chain couples TRBV12-3 or TRBV12-4 to TRBJ2-7; TRBD1 might be the D (6 bases). The V gene lost 6 bases and the J gene lost 6 bases, with 12 bases spanning the gap. The CDR3 has 12 residues. The DNA for the CDR3 is TGTGCCAGCAGACAGGGCTGGGGCGAGCAGTACTTC. Its translation is CASRQGWGEQYF.

The chain recombines TRBV29-1 with TRBJ2-7, with 9 bases that match TRBD1. The CDR3 sequence is 12 residues long. Unmatched junction bases numbered 6, after V lost 0 bases and J lost 12 bases. Germline lookup yields CDR1 SQVTM and CDR2 ANQGSEA. The CDR3 protein is CSVEDRPGQGYF. Here the CDR3 DNA reads TGCAGCGTTGAAGATCGTCCGGGACAGGGGTACTTC.

The chain recombines TRBV15 with TRBJ2-7; 7 nucleotides match TRBD1. Germline V gives CDR1 LNHNV, CDR2 YYDKDF (reference sequence). The CDR3 spans 15 residues. Unmatched junction bases numbered 11, after V lost 8 bases and J lost 1 base. Here the CDR3 DNA reads TGTGCCACCGGCAAAACACAGGGGCCATCCTACGAGCAGTACTTC. This translates into CATGKTQGPSYEQYF.

The rearrangement uses TRBV19 and TRBJ1-1; TRBD1 matches 8 bases. The CDR3 consists of 14 residues. V shed 0 bases and J 5 bases; nucleotides not matched to a gene: 2. The germline gives CDR1 LNHDA, CDR2 SQIVND (reference sequence). CDR3 sequence reads: CASSIDRTGTEAFF. As DNA, the CDR3 is TGTGCCAGTAGTATAGATCGGACAGGGACTGAAGCTTTCTTT.

Only one count was recorded for this clonotype. A read error is possible here, since a much larger clone lies one base away. V usage is TRBV6-5 and J usage is TRBJ1-5; 9 bases match TRBD1. V dropped 5 bases and J dropped 11; count of bases not matched to a gene: 13. The CDR3 runs 15 residues. Germline CDR1 and CDR2: MNHEY and SVGAGI. The DNA of the CDR3 is TGTGCCAGCAGTGAAGTGGGACAGGGTCTCACGACCCAGCATTTT. Its translation: CASSEVGQGLTTQHF.